The sequence of this TCR beta chain was determined in a study of blood T cell repertoires in COVID-19. About the research overall: Donors in the United States, Italy and Spain gave samples during acute or convalescent COVID-19.

Those who participated ranged in age from 18 to 89 years and resided in 20 to 30 US areas. V shed 5 bases and J shed 0 bases, with 14 bases lying between them. Looked up from germline, CDR1 is SGHTA and CDR2 is FQGNSA. The CDR3 loop spans 15 amino acids. The method was immunoSEQ multiplex PCR; TCRdb's version includes in-frame clones alone and lacks a portion of them. Of about 400,000 clones listed, 87% are singletons. The chain combines TRBV7-2 with TRBJ2-7, with D possibly TRBD2 on 6 matching bases. This TCR was recovered from a woman between 18 and 29 years old with acute COVID-19. The sequenced sample was PBMCs or T cells enriched from blood (not recorded which). Written as DNA, the CDR3 is TGTGCCAGCAGCCCAAAACCTAGCGACTCCTACGAGCAGTACTTC. It translates to CASSPKPSDSYEQYF.